This T cell receptor beta chain was captured in a study of cytomegalovirus exposure and HLA in healthy donors. General study findings and limits: The productive fraction for most TCR beta V segments was about 90% or about 30% in an earlier analysis. Researchers left out some V segments, among them TRBV6-2 and TRBV6-3, as indistinguishable. A later analysis showed HLA-associated TCR beta chains outstripping equally common others in clonal expansion.

With 60 Vbeta and 13 Jbeta primers, the PCR was carried out. In the original processing: There were about 80 million unique TCR beta chains by a later count, and approximately 10 million of them were shared. The assay was immunoSEQ multiplex PCR, and TCRdb's table has in-frame clones only and misses some. V, J and clone size were drawn from that table, and D and trimming were deduced from the DNA. Of under 200,000 clones in the sample, around 84% were seen once. Regarding this clone: The antigen is not known.

The CDR3 is 15 amino acids. The ends were cut back, 7 bases at V and 5 bases at J, with 21 bases in the middle. Germline V gives CDR1 SGHRS, CDR2 YFSETQ. Sequenced: PBMCs. The rearrangement joins TRBV5-1 to TRBJ1-1; TRBD1 is a possible D gene (6 bases). This TCR came from a man aged 45-60 years in good health and CMV-seropositive. CDR3 loop: CASSLAGGGGTEAFF. The CDR3, as DNA: TGCGCCAGCTCTCTGGCGGGGGGGGGCGGAACTGAAGCTTTCTTT.